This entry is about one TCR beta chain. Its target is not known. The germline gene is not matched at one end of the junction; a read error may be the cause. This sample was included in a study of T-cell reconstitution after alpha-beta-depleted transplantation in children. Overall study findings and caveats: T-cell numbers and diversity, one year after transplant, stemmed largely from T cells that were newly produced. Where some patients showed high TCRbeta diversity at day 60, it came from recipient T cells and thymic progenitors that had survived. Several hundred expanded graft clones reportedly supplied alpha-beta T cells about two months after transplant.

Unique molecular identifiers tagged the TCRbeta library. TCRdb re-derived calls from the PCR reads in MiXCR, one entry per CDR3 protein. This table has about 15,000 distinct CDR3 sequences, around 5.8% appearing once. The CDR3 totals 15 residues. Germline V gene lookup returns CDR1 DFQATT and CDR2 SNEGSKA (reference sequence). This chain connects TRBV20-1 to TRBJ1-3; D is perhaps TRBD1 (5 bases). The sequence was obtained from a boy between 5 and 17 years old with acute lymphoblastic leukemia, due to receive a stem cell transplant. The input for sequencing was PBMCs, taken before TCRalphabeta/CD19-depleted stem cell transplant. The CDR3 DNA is TGCTGTGCTAGGGGCCTTGACTTGACGGGAAACACCATATATTTT. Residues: CCARGLDLTGNTIYF.